A selection of T cell receptor beta chains follows, all from one sample in a study of control samples from healthy donors and cancer patients. Assay used: immunoSEQ multiplex PCR; TCRdb lists only in-frame clones, some missing. Of 65,000 to 75,000 clones in the sample, roughly 87% were seen once. Sequencing input: blood. These receptor sequences come from a woman between 50 and 59 years old in good health. The CDR3 runs from the conserved cysteine through the conserved F or W. Not every row has a clone size; where given, it reads once, few, many or a size class.

J gene	V gene	clone size	CDR3 protein
TRBJ2-2	TRBV7-9	.	CASSARSSGSIGELFF
TRBJ2-7	TRBV3-1/TRBV3-2	.	CASSPSGSYEQYF
TRBJ2-3	TRBV28	.	CASSLSGRGTDTQYF
TRBJ1-2	TRBV10-3	.	CAISESAGGNYGYTF
TRBJ1-2	TRBV18	once	CASSPAQENYGYTF
TRBJ1-1	TRBV6-5	.	CASSYKTEAFF
TRBJ2-1	TRBV11-2	.	CASSLDLMGGWDNEQFF
TRBJ2-5	TRBV19	.	CASQGRGSQETQYF
TRBJ1-1	TRBV7-3	.	CAGSSRGDTEAFF
TRBJ2-6	TRBV19	.	CATSPGVANVLTF
TRBJ2-1	TRBV6-5	.	CASSPTYNEQFF
TRBJ2-5	TRBV13	.	CASSLGRGGRETQYF
TRBJ2-2	TRBV11-2	.	CASSHDRNTGELFF
TRBJ2-7	TRBV11-2	.	CASSLEGVTSGRAYEQYF
TRBJ2-3	TRBV6-6	.	CASRDRQGKSQYF
TRBJ1-2	TRBV27	.	CASSGDRGLYGYTF
TRBJ2-7	TRBV28	once	CASRSPGPHYEQYF
TRBJ2-1	TRBV29-1	once	CSVRLAGTYNEQFF
TRBJ2-2	TRBV5-1	once	CASSYGSRSGGELFF
TRBJ1-3	TRBV6-5	.	CASSRTGSGNTIYF
TRBJ1-5	TRBV9	.	CASSVGPHQPQHF
TRBJ2-2	TRBV6-1	.	CASSAGDRGLSGELFF
TRBJ1-5	TRBV2	.	CASSADGQPQHF
TRBJ1-1	TRBV5-6	.	CASSLDWGTEAFF
TRBJ2-2	TRBV5-1	.	CASRLAGGNTGELFF
TRBJ2-7	TRBV6-5	.	CASFRARFDEQYF
TRBJ2-7	TRBV29-1	.	CSVVLVDRGYEQYF
TRBJ2-5	TRBV30	.	CAWGVGVETQYF
TRBJ2-5	TRBV13	.	CASSGRTGGQETQYF
TRBJ1-5	TRBV14	.	CASSQESWEVSNQPQHF
TRBJ1-5	TRBV9	.	CASSIIDRGRYSNQPQHF
TRBJ2-1	TRBV9	once	CASSTLGGAYNEQFF
TRBJ2-7	TRBV4-1	.	CASSQAGTGKLHEQYF
TRBJ2-1	TRBV21-1	.	CARPPRAGVSDEQFF
TRBJ1-5	TRBV19	.	CASSPTGAPGNQPQHF
TRBJ2-5	TRBV19	few	CASNDRYLQETQYF
TRBJ2-6	TRBV10-2	few	CASCVTTGANVLTF
TRBJ1-4	TRBV9	.	CASSPDIRANEKLFF
TRBJ1-6	TRBV14	few	CASSQLRPRFGSPLHF
TRBJ2-4	TRBV2	few	CASSLDGGNIQYF
TRBJ2-1	TRBV2	.	CATWTSGRGEQFF
TRBJ2-7	TRBV11-3	.	CASSFGRTRTYEQYF
TRBJ2-3	TRBV7-3	.	CASSQTGVTDTQYF
TRBJ2-2	TRBV9	.	CASSTSGSYTGELFF
TRBJ1-4	TRBV7-9	.	CASSLAATFNEKLFF
TRBJ1-5	TRBV5-1	.	CASRREPSNQPQHF
TRBJ2-2	TRBV5-8	.	CASSLTPRSTSGRTGELFF
TRBJ1-1	TRBV27	.	CASSLSHRGTEAFF
TRBJ1-2	TRBV5-5	.	CASSLGVQKRYGYTF
TRBJ2-5	TRBV3-1/TRBV3-2	.	CASSQDWGLAGGPQETQYF
TRBJ2-2	TRBV5-6	.	CASRRTDRANTGELFF
TRBJ1-6	TRBV23-1	few	CASITLTGGNSPLHF
TRBJ1-1	TRBV9	.	CASSALGPGQNTEAFF
TRBJ2-1	TRBV2	.	CASIRDRGPLEQFF
TRBJ2-5	TRBV6-2/TRBV6-3	.	CASSYPGLAQVGTQYF
TRBJ2-7	TRBV10-3	.	CAIRQGLAGGGSYEQYF
TRBJ1-6	TRBV7-6	.	CASSLEGGSNSPLHF
TRBJ2-5	TRBV19	.	CASSTDRGSQETQYF
TRBJ1-1	TRBV4-1	.	CASSQGQITGFGDTEAFF